This T cell receptor (beta chain) derives from a study of CD8+ T cells in alopecia areata. The wider study: It was 6 to 18 months of tofacitinib, and then there were 6 months off drug. Scoring of treated patients' severity used the percentage of affected scalp area. Whole-study results and caveats: A large proportion of expanded lesional clones were detected persisting in scalp and blood during tofacitinib.

About this clone: Its antigen is unknown.

V was pared by 5 bases and J by 3 bases, with 17 bases between. This CDR3 is built from 15 residues. Germline V gene lookup returns CDR1 SGHTA and CDR2 FQGNSA. In each case, RNA was isolated and then reverse transcribed into cDNA as the sequencing template. Only in-frame clones appear in the TCRdb table, and some are missing; sequencing was by immunoSEQ multiplex PCR. Of 110,000 or so clones in the sample, 56% are singletons; the top ten hold 3% to 4%. Treatment here: oral pan-JAK inhibitor, 5-10 mg twice daily. This clonotype originated in a human donor with alopecia areata. The rearrangement uses TRBV7-2 and TRBJ2-7; possibly TRBD2 for D (6 bases). This sample comprised CD4+ T cells sorted from blood, obtained at week 24, from a patient treated with tofacitinib. The CDR3 DNA reads TGTGCCAGCAGCCGTGGGGCGGGGCGCGTCTACGAGCAGTACTTC. This gives the protein CASSRGAGRVYEQYF.